This entry features one T cell receptor (beta chain) sequence. These data are taken from a study of blood T cell repertoires in COVID-19. For the study at large: Specimens from acute and convalescent COVID-19 originated in the United States, Italy and Spain.

This table comes from immunoSEQ multiplex PCR, and its TCRdb copy is limited to in-frame clones, with some not included. The sample yields 250,000 to 300,000 clones, around 93% seen once. Germline CDR1 and CDR2: KGHDR and SFDVKD. V was cut by 5 bases and J by 2 bases, with 9 bases left in between. The CDR3 has 13 residues. Clinical history as reported by participants underpinned cohort assignment. Sequencing was performed on PBMCs or T cells enriched from blood (not recorded which). The J gene is TRBJ2-7, the V gene TRBV24-1; D perhaps matches TRBD1 (6 bases). The source is a human donor in a cohort exposed to, infected with or recovered from COVID-19 (not recorded which). The donor label of this sample is uncertain. The DNA of the CDR3 is TGTGCCACCAGTGGGGACAACGCCTACGAGCAGTACTTC. Translation gives CATSGDNAYEQYF.